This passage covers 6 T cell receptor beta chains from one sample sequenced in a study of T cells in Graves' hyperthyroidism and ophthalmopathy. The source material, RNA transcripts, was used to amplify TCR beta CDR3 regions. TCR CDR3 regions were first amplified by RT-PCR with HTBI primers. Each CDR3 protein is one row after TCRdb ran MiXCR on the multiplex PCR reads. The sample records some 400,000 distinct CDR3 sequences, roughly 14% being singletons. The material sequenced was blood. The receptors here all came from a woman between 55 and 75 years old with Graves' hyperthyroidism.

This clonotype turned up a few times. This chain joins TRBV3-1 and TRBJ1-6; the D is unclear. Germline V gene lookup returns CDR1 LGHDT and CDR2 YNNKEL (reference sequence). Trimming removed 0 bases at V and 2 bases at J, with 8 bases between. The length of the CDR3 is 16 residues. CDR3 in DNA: TGTGCCAGCAGCCAAGATCGCGGGGCCTATAATTCACCCCTCCACTTT. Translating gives CASSQDRGAYNSPLHF.

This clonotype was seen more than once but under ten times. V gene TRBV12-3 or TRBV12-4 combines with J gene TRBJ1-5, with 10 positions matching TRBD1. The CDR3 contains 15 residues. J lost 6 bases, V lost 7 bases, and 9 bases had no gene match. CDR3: CASTRSTGGGQPQHF. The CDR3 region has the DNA TGTGCCAGCACTCGATCGACAGGGGGCGGTCAGCCCCAGCATTTT.

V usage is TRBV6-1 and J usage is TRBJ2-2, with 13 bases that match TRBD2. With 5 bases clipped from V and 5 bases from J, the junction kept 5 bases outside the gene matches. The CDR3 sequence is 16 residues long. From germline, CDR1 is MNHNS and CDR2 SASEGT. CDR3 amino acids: CASSPRTSGRTGELFF. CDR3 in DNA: TGTGCCAGCAGTCCCCGGACTAGCGGGAGAACCGGGGAGCTGTTTTTT.

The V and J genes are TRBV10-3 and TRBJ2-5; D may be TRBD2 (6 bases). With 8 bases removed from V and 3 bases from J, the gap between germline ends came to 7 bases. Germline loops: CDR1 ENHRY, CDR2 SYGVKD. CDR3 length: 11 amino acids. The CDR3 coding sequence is TGTGCCATCCGCGGGGAAGAGACCCAGTACTTC. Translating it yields CAIRGEETQYF.

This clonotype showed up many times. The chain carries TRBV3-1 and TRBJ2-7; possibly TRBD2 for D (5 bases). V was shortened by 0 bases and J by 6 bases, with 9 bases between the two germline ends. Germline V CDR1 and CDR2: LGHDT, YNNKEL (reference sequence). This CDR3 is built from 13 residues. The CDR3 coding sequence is TGTGCCAGCAGCCAAGATCGAGGGCCCGAGCAGTACTTC. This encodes CASSQDRGPEQYF.

The CDR3 DNA is TGTGCCAGCACCCCAAGGGGGACCGGGGAGCTGTTTTTT. The encoded protein is CASTPRGTGELFF. The chain combines TRBV27 with TRBJ2-2; D might be TRBD1 (6 bases). The CDR3 covers 13 residues. Trimming pared 7 bases from V and 5 bases from J, leaving 11 bases between. Looked up from germline, CDR1 is MNHEY and CDR2 is SMNVEV (reference sequence).